The next 24 T cell receptor beta chains were all read from a single sample in a study of T cells in Graves' hyperthyroidism and ophthalmopathy (dated by TCRdb to between 2018 and 2021). Libraries were constructed by multiplex PCR. Sequencing instrument: Illumina HiSeq 2000. TCR beta CDR3 regions were amplified from RNA transcripts. The first round of RT-PCR for the TCR CDR3 was performed with the HTBI primer set and the Qiagen OneStep RT-PCR kit. The raw public data were reprocessed by TCRdb itself: fastp quality trimming at Q25, MiXCR clonotype calling, in-frame beta chains only. Rows are unified per CDR3 protein, each entry keeping the most common DNA and genes. A total of some 740,000 distinct CDR3 sequences appear in this sample, around 15% of them only once. The ten largest account for roughly 10% of the sample. Material for sequencing was blood. These receptors were obtained from a young woman with Graves' hyperthyroidism.

This clonotype has a count of ten or more. The chain carries TRBV28 and TRBJ2-7; 7 positions match TRBD1. V trimming: 6 bases; J trimming: 2 bases; junction bases outside the gene matches: 10. CDR1 and CDR2 (germline): MDHEN, SYDVKM. The CDR3 spans 15 residues. In DNA form, the CDR3 reads TGTGCCAGCAGGGACGACAGGGAAATCCCCTACGAGCAGTACTTC. This encodes CASRDDREIPYEQYF.

The chain uses TRBV18 and TRBJ1-6; tentative D call: TRBD1 (5 bases). Germline CDR1 and CDR2: KGHSH and LQKENI. This CDR3 comprises 14 residues. Trimming left V 4 bases short and J 7 bases short, with 11 bases between. The CDR3 region has the DNA TGTGCCAGCTCACTCGGGGCAGGCAATTCACCCCTCCACTTT. It specifies CASSLGAGNSPLHF. The full variable domain, its missing parts supplied by reference TRBV18 and TRBJ1-6, is NAGVMQNPRHLVRRRGQEARLRCSPMKGHSHVYWYRQLPEEGLKFMVYLQKENIIDESGMPKERFSAEFPKEGPSILRIQQVVRGDSAAYFCASSLGAGNSPLHFGNGTRLTVT.

The chain carries TRBV9 and TRBJ1-6; perhaps TRBD1 as D (6 bases). CDR3 length equals 16 residues. V gave up 2 bases and J gave up 10 bases, with 19 bases separating them. CDR1 and CDR2 from the germline V gene are SGDLS and YYNGEE. The CDR3 spells CASSVGRRTEGSPLHF. The CDR3 region has the DNA TGTGCCAGCAGCGTGGGGCGGAGGACAGAAGGCTCACCCCTCCACTTT. Combining the CDR3 with reference TRBV9 and TRBJ1-6 gives the whole variable domain DSGVTQTPKHLITATGQRVTLRCSPRSGDLSVYWYQQSLDQGLQFLIQYYNGEERAKGNILERFSAQQFPDLHSELNLSSLELGDSALYFCASSVGRRTEGSPLHFGNGTRLTVT.

Many counts were recorded for this clonotype. The CDR3, as DNA: TGCAGCGTTGGCTGGAAAGAGACCCAGTACTTC. Its protein product is CSVGWKETQYF. V is TRBV29-1 and J is TRBJ2-5, with D hard to call. From germline, CDR1 is SQVTM and CDR2 ANQGSEA. This CDR3 contains 11 residues. Trimming pared 4 bases from V and 3 bases from J, leaving 6 bases between.

This clonotype appeared a few times. This chain joins TRBV6-1 and TRBJ1-3; D remains ambiguous. Trimming took 7 bases from V and 2 from J, leaving 9 bases between them. The CDR3 is made up of 13 amino acids. Germline-derived CDR1 and CDR2 are MNHNS and SASEGT. The CDR3 bases are TGTGCCAGCAACAGCGGCCCTGGAAACACCATATATTTT. Its translation is CASNSGPGNTIYF.

This clonotype showed up many times. This chain connects TRBV20-1 to TRBJ2-7; no firm D call. The CDR3 contains 12 residues. Germline V gives CDR1 DFQATT, CDR2 SNEGSKA (reference sequence). Trimming removed 6 bases at V and 5 bases at J, with 14 bases between. Here the CDR3 reads CSAERSTDEQYF. CDR3 nucleotide sequence: TGCAGTGCCGAACGGAGCACCGACGAGCAGTACTTC.

About this clonotype: A much larger clone differs from this one at a single base, so this may be a read error. V gene TRBV5-6 combines with J gene TRBJ2-3, with 12 nucleotides matching TRBD2. V trimming: 6 bases; J trimming: 2 bases; junction bases outside the gene matches: 7. Germline values: CDR1 SGHDT, CDR2 YYEEEE. This CDR3 spans 16 amino acids. The CDR3 loop is CASNTRTSGTTDTQYF. The CDR3 DNA reads as TGTGCCAGCAACACCCGGACTAGCGGGACCACAGATACGCAGTATTTT.

The chain uses TRBV10-3 and TRBJ2-1; D possibly corresponds to TRBD2 (6 bases). The V end lost 2 bases, the J end lost 12 bases, and 14 bases lay between the germline ends. Germline CDR1 is ENHRY and CDR2 is SYGVKD. The CDR3 is made up of 13 amino acids. Here the CDR3 DNA reads TGTGCCATCAGTGAGGAGGACCTGGGGGGGCAGTTCTTC. Its translation is CAISEEDLGGQFF.

This clonotype was observed a handful of times. The CDR3 spells CATSTGEGDTEAFF. The CDR3 DNA reads as TGTGCCACCTCTACGGGGGAGGGGGACACTGAAGCTTTCTTT. This sequence joins TRBV15 and TRBJ1-1; possibly TRBD1 for D (6 bases). Germline values: CDR1 LNHNV, CDR2 YYDKDF (reference sequence). Trimming stripped 8 bases from V and 3 bases from J, with 16 bases between. The CDR3 spans 14 residues.

Details on this clonotype: It may be a read error: a sequence one base away is much more abundant. The rearrangement links TRBV3-1 to TRBJ2-1, with D perhaps matching TRBD1 (5 bases). Germline CDR1 is LGHDT and CDR2 is YNNKEL (reference sequence). Trimming shortened V by 2 bases and J by 5 bases, and 10 bases separated the two germline ends. The CDR3 has 14 amino acids. CDR3 DNA: TGTGCCAGCAGCCAAATCGCCAGGGACAATGAGCAGTTCTTC. Translating it yields CASSQIARDNEQFF.

The chain combines TRBV9 with TRBJ1-3; D possibly corresponds to TRBD1 (5 bases). Trimming removed 6 bases from V and 0 bases from J, with 7 bases in between. Germline V gene sequence: CDR1 SGDLS, CDR2 YYNGEE. This CDR3 comprises 13 residues. CDR3 protein: CASMDNSGNTIYF. CDR3 sequence (DNA): TGTGCCAGCATGGACAACTCTGGAAACACCATATATTTT. The variable domain in full, with the rest retrieved from reference TRBV9 and TRBJ1-3, is DSGVTQTPKHLITATGQRVTLRCSPRSGDLSVYWYQQSLDQGLQFLIQYYNGEERAKGNILERFSAQQFPDLHSELNLSSLELGDSALYFCASMDNSGNTIYFGEGSWLTVV.

This clonotype occurred a few times. The chain couples TRBV5-1 to TRBJ1-1; 8 nucleotides match TRBD1. Germline CDR1 and CDR2: SGHRS and YFSETQ. The CDR3 spans 14 residues. The trim removed 1 base at V and 4 bases at J, leaving 3 bases unmatched. The CDR3 is CASSLLTGVTEAFF. The CDR3 nucleotides are TGCGCCAGCAGCTTGTTGACAGGGGTCACTGAAGCTTTCTTT.

This clonotype has a count of ten or more. V usage is TRBV6-2 or TRBV6-3 and J usage is TRBJ1-4; D uncertain. The CDR3 runs 13 residues. Germline CDR1 MNHEY, CDR2 SVGEGT. The ends were cut back, 9 bases at V and 7 bases at J, with 15 bases in the middle. CDR3 loop: CASRSASVEKLFF. Here the CDR3 DNA reads TGTGCCAGTCGGTCAGCGAGCGTTGAAAAACTGTTTTTT.

The chain couples TRBV6-1 to TRBJ1-1, with D hard to call. Germline V gives CDR1 MNHNS, CDR2 SASEGT. This CDR3 contains 14 residues. Trimming left V 7 bases short and J 3 bases short, with 15 bases between. CDR3 in amino acids: CASTLGLRDTEAFF. CDR3 DNA: TGTGCCAGCACCTTAGGGTTGAGAGACACTGAAGCTTTCTTT.

This clonotype was recorded many times. V is TRBV12-3 or TRBV12-4 and J is TRBJ2-7; D unresolved. V was trimmed by 6 bases and J by 0 bases, leaving 9 bases between them. The CDR3 sequence is 13 residues long. The DNA of the CDR3 is TGTGCCAGCAGCCGGGCCACCTCCTACGAGCAGTACTTC. This sequence encodes CASSRATSYEQYF.

This clonotype was counted many times. J is TRBJ2-1 and V is TRBV20-1; D not resolved. Trimming took off 5 bases at V and 7 bases at J, with 12 bases between the two ends. Per the germline V gene, CDR1 is DFQATT and CDR2 is SNEGSKA (reference sequence). The CDR3 is 12 amino acids. CDR3 sequence reads: CSAVWVGNEQFF. The CDR3 region has the DNA TGCAGTGCTGTATGGGTGGGGAATGAGCAGTTCTTC.

This clonotype was counted between two and nine times. The chain employs TRBV30 and TRBJ1-2, with D hard to call. The CDR3 runs 12 residues. Trimming took 2 bases from V and 7 from J, leaving 11 bases between them. Germline CDR1 GTSNPN, CDR2 SVGIG (reference sequence). The chain's CDR3 is CAWSPRVVGYTF. The CDR3 bases are TGTGCCTGGAGTCCACGGGTGGTTGGCTACACCTTC.

This chain connects TRBV6-1 to TRBJ2-3; D call uncertain. Deletions cut 6 bases from V and 0 bases from J, with 10 bases between. This CDR3 region has 14 residues. The V gene's germline CDR1 is MNHNS and CDR2 SASEGT. The CDR3, as DNA: TGTGCCAGCAGGAAAGACCACAGCACAGATACGCAGTATTTT. This sequence encodes CASRKDHSTDTQYF.

The V gene is TRBV20-1, the J gene TRBJ1-4; the D gene is possibly TRBD1 (5 bases). This CDR3 spans 13 amino acids. The V gene's germline CDR1 is DFQATT and CDR2 SNEGSKA (reference sequence). Trimming pared 6 bases from V and 6 bases from J, leaving 14 bases between. The CDR3 region is CSARPWGDEKLFF. The CDR3 DNA is TGCAGTGCCCGACCTTGGGGGGATGAAAAACTGTTTTTT.

This clonotype has more than one count but fewer than ten. The chain's CDR3 is CASSLRGQGDYGYTF. CDR3 nucleotide sequence: TGTGCCAGCAGCCTCCGGGGACAGGGAGACTATGGCTACACCTTC. J is TRBJ1-2 and V is TRBV14, with TRBD1 matching 9 bases. In germline, CDR1 is SGHDN, CDR2 FVKESK. Unmatched junction bases numbered 6, after V lost 4 bases and J lost 3 bases. The CDR3 loop spans 15 amino acids.

This clonotype was picked up a small number of times. The chain carries TRBV6-2 or TRBV6-3 and TRBJ2-1; 8 bases agree with TRBD2. J gave up 4 bases and V 5 bases, and 10 bases lay outside the gene matches. Germline CDR1 reads MNHEY; CDR2 reads SVGEGT. The CDR3 has 16 amino acids. The CDR3 reads CASSQGYGRGYNEQFF. The CDR3 region has the DNA TGTGCCAGCAGTCAAGGGTACGGGAGGGGATACAATGAGCAGTTCTTC.

This clonotype was picked up many times. The J gene is TRBJ1-4, the V gene TRBV20-1, with D possibly matching TRBD1 (6 bases). V was cut by 0 bases and J by 2 bases, with 10 bases left in between. The germline V gene has CDR1 DFQATT and CDR2 SNEGSKA (reference sequence). The CDR3 sequence is 15 residues long. The CDR3 DNA is TGCAGTGCTAGAGATCGGGGGGCGACTAATGAAAAACTGTTTTTT. Its translation is CSARDRGATNEKLFF.

There are a few counts of this clonotype. The chain links TRBV9 to TRBJ2-7; 9 nucleotides match TRBD1. V lost 1 base to trimming and J lost 1 base; unmatched junction nucleotides: 6. The germline CDR1 and CDR2 sequences are SGDLS and YYNGEE. The CDR3 covers 16 residues. CDR3 residues: CASSVSWDRASYEQYF. The CDR3 DNA sequence: TGTGCCAGCAGCGTATCGTGGGACAGGGCATCCTACGAGCAGTACTTC.

This clonotype occurred a few times. The CDR3 sequence: CSVRIAAGSGELFF. The CDR3 region has the DNA TGCAGTGTTAGGATAGCGGCGGGGAGCGGGGAGCTGTTTTTT. The V gene is TRBV20-1, the J gene TRBJ2-2; maybe TRBD2 (6 bases). Germline CDR1 DFQATT, CDR2 SNEGSKA (reference sequence). Trimming left V 7 bases short and J 7 bases short, with 19 bases between. The CDR3 runs 14 residues.